This T cell receptor (beta chain) was obtained from a study of T cell repertoires in cytomegalovirus infection. Turning to the study itself: Indicated by public TCR beta signatures were CMV infection and matching HLA type.

Trimming shortened V by 5 bases and J by 7 bases, and 9 bases separated the two germline ends. The CDR3 sequence is 11 residues long. Germline V CDR1 and CDR2: MNHEY, SMNVEV (reference sequence). Via MiXCR, TCRdb re-called the reads, giving one row per CDR3 protein. The sample holds about 360,000 distinct CDR3 sequences, less than 20% seen once. Study findings and constraints: Cumulative frequency of public TCR beta families picked out carriers of CMV plus the relevant HLA. Dominant in the ex vivo response were TCR beta clonotypes restricted by HLA-C and specific for CMV.

As concerns this clonotype: The antigen is not known.

The source is a human donor in good health (CMV status not recorded). Some clones in this sample may be carry-over from other donors' samples. The sequencing sample was made of PBMCs. This sequence joins TRBV27 and TRBJ2-7; D is ambiguous. CDR3 in DNA: TGTGCCAGCAGTCACGGACGGGAGCAGTACTTC. Protein product: CASSHGREQYF.